This T cell receptor (beta chain) came from a study of OX40 agonist ivuxolimab in advanced cancers. Points from the study as a whole: Averaging showed that CD8+ T cells had more expanded clones than CD4+ did.

Repertoires were generated with immunoSEQ multiplex PCR, while TCRdb's copy carries only in-frame clones and drops some. Here the sample spans around 90,000 clones, roughly 84% being singletons. This CDR3 has 14 residues. In germline, CDR1 is SGHAT, CDR2 FQNNGV. V shed 5 bases and J 7 bases; nucleotides not matched to a gene: 8. Worth noting for this clone: The antigen remains undetermined.

The chain joins TRBV11-2 to TRBJ2-1; TRBD2 agrees at 7 bases. Here the sequenced sample was CD4+ or CD8+ T cells sorted from blood, taken in a trial of the OX40 agonist ivuxolimab. The sequence came from an adult with an advanced solid tumor such as melanoma, head and neck, liver or kidney cancer. The CDR3 spells CASSPFREGNEQFF. The CDR3 DNA is TGTGCCAGCAGCCCCTTCAGGGAGGGGAATGAGCAGTTCTTC.